This TCR beta chain came from a study of OX40 agonist ivuxolimab in advanced cancers. Study summary: Ivuxolimab, an agonist antibody against OX40 (CD134), was given to patients. Patients undergoing dose escalation presented with hepatocellular carcinoma, melanoma, renal cell or head and neck cancer. Of the participants, approximately 36% had some prior anti-PD-1, anti-PD-L1 or anti-CTLA-4 therapy, which was allowed.

Study findings and constraints: Averaged across samples, CD8+ T cells carried more expanded clones than CD4+ did.

Germline CDR1 SNHLY, CDR2 FYNNEI. The V and J ends lost 6 bases and 7 bases, in that order; junction bases with no gene match: 8. CDR3 size: 14 residues. As to this clone: The antigen remains undetermined.

TCRdb's copy holds only in-frame clones and misses some; the assay was immunoSEQ multiplex PCR. The sample lists 45,000 to 65,000 clones; about 89% were seen once. Sequencing used CD4+ or CD8+ T cells sorted from blood, obtained in a trial of the OX40 agonist ivuxolimab. This clonotype originated in an adult with an advanced solid tumor such as melanoma, head and neck, liver or kidney cancer. The chain uses TRBV2 and TRBJ2-2; 7 bases are shared with TRBD2. The CDR3 nucleotides are TGTGCCAGCAGCGCTCGGGGAGGGAGCGGGGAGCTGTTTTTT. Its protein product is CASSARGGSGELFF.